The 14 T cell receptor beta chains given below trace back to one sample, sequenced in a study of blood T cell repertoires in COVID-19. Assay used: immunoSEQ multiplex PCR; TCRdb lists only in-frame clones, some missing. The sample yields around 300,000 clones, about nine tenths seen once. The sequenced sample was peripheral blood. The receptors were gathered from a middle-aged woman with acute or convalescent COVID-19.

This chain joins TRBV7-9 and TRBJ1-2; 10 nucleotides line up with TRBD1. Germline trimming cut 1 base from V and 3 bases from J; bases unmatched to any gene: 8. From germline, CDR1 is SEHNR and CDR2 FQNEAQ (reference sequence). This CDR3 has 17 residues. Written as DNA, the CDR3 is TGTGCCAGCAGCTTAGTAGGGACAGGGGACCCTTACTATGGCTACACCTTC. Translation: CASSLVGTGDPYYGYTF.

The rearrangement links TRBV5-4 to TRBJ1-6; 8 bases are shared with TRBD1. In germline, CDR1 is SGHNT, CDR2 YYREEE (reference sequence). With V trimmed by 5 bases and J by 9 bases, 7 bases remained unmatched. CDR3 size: 14 residues. CDR3 in DNA: TGTGCCAGCAGACTGGACAGGGCAGCTTCACCCCTCCACTTT. It codes for CASRLDRAASPLHF.

The chain combines TRBV21-1 with TRBJ1-1. TRBV21-1 represents a pseudogene. CDR3 length: 14 residues. CDR3 in amino acids: CASSNKRMNTEAFF. The CDR3 region has the DNA TGTGCCAGCAGCAACAAGAGGATGAACACTGAAGCTTTCTTT.

The rearrangement links TRBV5-6 to TRBJ1-6; TRBD1 matches at 11 bases. Germline loops: CDR1 SGHDT, CDR2 YYEEEE. The J segment lost 6 bases and the V segment lost 4 bases, leaving 6 bases of the junction unmatched. This CDR3 has 16 amino acids. The CDR3 protein is CASSQDRGRVNSPLHF. The CDR3, as DNA: TGTGCCAGCAGCCAGGACAGGGGGCGCGTTAATTCACCCCTCCACTTT.

V and J are TRBV20-1 and TRBJ1-1; 7 bases agree with TRBD1. The V segment lost 5 bases and the J segment 7 bases; nucleotides outside the gene matches: 4. Germline V gene data show CDR1 as DFQATT and CDR2 as SNEGSKA (reference sequence). The CDR3 is 11 amino acids. The CDR3 here is CSAQTGREAFF. CDR3 nucleotide sequence: TGCAGTGCTCAGACAGGGCGTGAAGCTTTCTTT.

The DNA of the CDR3 is TGTGCCAGCAGCGGAGGTAGCGGGGGGGCACGGGAGACCCAGTACTTC. Protein sequence: CASSGGSGGARETQYF. V and J are TRBV11-3 and TRBJ2-5, with 11 bases lining up with TRBD2. The CDR3 sequence is 16 residues long. The V gene's germline CDR1 is SGHNT and CDR2 YENEEA. Trimming removed 5 bases from V and 5 bases from J; junction bases left unmatched: 10.

This chain connects TRBV5-4 to TRBJ1-3, with D possibly matching TRBD1 (5 bases). Germline CDR1 is SGHNT and CDR2 is YYREEE (reference sequence). Trimming shortened V by 3 bases and J by 1 base, and 17 bases separated the two germline ends. The CDR3 covers 17 residues. The CDR3: CASSWTFGGRSGNTIYF. CDR3 bases: TGTGCCAGCAGCTGGACCTTCGGGGGTCGTTCTGGAAACACCATATATTTT. Looking up the rest from reference TRBV5-4 and TRBJ1-3 gives the full variable domain: ETGVTQSPTHLIKTRGQQVTLRCSSQSGHNTVSWYQQALGQGPQFIFQYYREEENGRGNFPPRFSGLQFPNYSSELNVNALELDDSALYLCASSWTFGGRSGNTIYFGEGSWLTVV.

The rearrangement uses TRBV9 and TRBJ2-1, with 7 bases fitting TRBD1. The CDR3 runs to 16 residues. Germline V CDR1 and CDR2: SGDLS, YYNGEE. Germline trimming cut 1 base from V and 8 bases from J; bases unmatched to any gene: 12. The CDR3 bases are TGTGCCAGCAGCGTATCAGGGCAGGGGGTTTTGGATGAGCAGTTCTTC. It codes for CASSVSGQGVLDEQFF.

The chain uses TRBV6-1 and TRBJ2-3; the match to TRBD2 covers 9 bases. V dropped 1 base and J dropped 4; count of bases not matched to a gene: 6. The CDR3 covers 16 residues. Germline values: CDR1 MNHNS, CDR2 SASEGT. CDR3 coding DNA: TGTGCCAGCAGTGAAGTAACTAGCGGGTACGCAGATACGCAGTATTTT. Its translation: CASSEVTSGYADTQYF.

The J gene is TRBJ2-7, the V gene TRBV6-5, with D maybe TRBD1 (5 bases). This CDR3 contains 15 residues. The germline V and J ends were trimmed by 6 bases and 0 bases, with 15 bases remaining between them. Germline CDR1 is MNHEY and CDR2 is SVGAGI. The DNA of the CDR3 is TGTGCCAGCAGCCTCGTAGGGGATAGCTCCTACGAGCAGTACGTC. It codes for CASSLVGDSSYEQYV.

The chain is built from TRBV6-2 or TRBV6-3 and TRBJ1-2; TRBD1 matches at 8 bases. The CDR3 runs 16 residues. V gave up 3 bases and J gave up 9 bases; unmatched junction bases: 15. Germline V gene lookup returns CDR1 MNHEY and CDR2 SVGEGT. The CDR3 loop reads CASSYTGGAFGFSYTF. The CDR3 DNA reads TGTGCCAGCAGTTATACAGGGGGGGCTTTTGGATTCAGCTACACCTTC.

This chain joins TRBV6-5 and TRBJ1-2; no clear D gene. This CDR3 is 11 amino acids long. Trimming took off 6 bases at V and 4 bases at J, with 6 bases between the two ends. Germline V CDR1 and CDR2: MNHEY, SVGAGI. The CDR3 is CASRLSYGYTF. The CDR3 nucleotides read TGTGCCAGCAGGCTTAGCTATGGCTACACCTTC.

This clone was observed a handful of times. This chain connects TRBV13 to TRBJ1-1; TRBD1 agrees at 8 bases. CDR1 and CDR2 (germline): PRHDT, FYEKMQ (reference sequence). With 5 bases clipped from V and 1 base from J, the junction kept 6 bases outside the gene matches. The CDR3 consists of 15 residues. DNA for the CDR3: TGTGCCAGCAGCGAAGACAGGGGAAAGAACACTGAAGCTTTCTTT. It translates to CASSEDRGKNTEAFF.

The rearrangement joins TRBV5-6 to TRBJ1-2, with D possibly TRBD1 on 5 matching bases. V gave up 6 bases and J gave up 5 bases, with 11 bases separating them. This CDR3 spans 12 amino acids. From germline, CDR1 is SGHDT and CDR2 YYEEEE. CDR3 sequence: CASTSEGYGYTF. The CDR3 DNA follows: TGTGCCAGCACTTCGGAGGGGTATGGCTACACCTTC.